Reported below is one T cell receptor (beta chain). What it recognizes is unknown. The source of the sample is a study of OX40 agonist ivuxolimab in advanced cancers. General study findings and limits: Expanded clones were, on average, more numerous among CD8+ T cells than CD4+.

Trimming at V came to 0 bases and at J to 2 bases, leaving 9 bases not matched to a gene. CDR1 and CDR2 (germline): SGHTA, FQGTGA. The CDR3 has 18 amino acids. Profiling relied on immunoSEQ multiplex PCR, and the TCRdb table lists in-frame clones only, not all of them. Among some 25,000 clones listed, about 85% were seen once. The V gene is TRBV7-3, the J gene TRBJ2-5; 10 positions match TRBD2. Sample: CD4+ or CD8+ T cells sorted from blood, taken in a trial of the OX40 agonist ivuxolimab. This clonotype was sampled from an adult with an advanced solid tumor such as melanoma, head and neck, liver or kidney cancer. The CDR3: CASSLTSGRRLSQETQYF. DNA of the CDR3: TGTGCCAGCAGCTTAACTAGCGGGAGGCGTTTGTCACAAGAGACCCAGTACTTC.